The present T cell receptor (beta chain) was sequenced within a study of early T cells in non-severe SARS-CoV-2 infection. This clonotype was observed many times. Tagging with unique molecular identifiers was applied to individual cDNA molecules. TCRdb itself ran the 5' RACE reads through MiXCR, one entry per CDR3 protein. The sample holds some 30,000 distinct CDR3 sequences, about 5% seen once. This clonotype originated in an adult who was a healthcare worker with PCR-confirmed SARS-CoV-2 infection or an uninfected control (not recorded which). Input material: whole blood.

The CDR3 loop reads CASRQVGQRDRKEQYF. The CDR3 DNA reads TGTGCCAGCCGCCAGGTGGGCCAAAGGGACCGGAAGGAGCAGTACTTC. The chain couples TRBV6-6 to TRBJ2-7; D is tentatively TRBD1 or TRBD2 (5 bases each). Per germline, CDR1 MNHNY and CDR2 SVGAGI (reference sequence). CDR3 length: 16 residues. Trimming pared 8 bases from V and 7 bases from J, leaving 27 bases between.